This TCR beta chain emerged from a study of cytomegalovirus exposure and HLA in healthy donors. The CDR3 loop spans 15 amino acids. Germline V gene lookup returns CDR1 LGHNA and CDR2 YSLEER. Trimming stripped 2 bases from V and 2 bases from J, with 12 bases between. Primers included in the PCR were 60 Vbeta and 13 Jbeta primers. TCRdb keeps only in-frame clones here, not all; method: immunoSEQ multiplex PCR. The repertoire holds over 200,000 clones, with around 85% as singletons. Sampled while nominally healthy, donors likely had unrecorded immune exposures. This clone showed up just once. This receptor was obtained from a human donor in good health. The chain couples TRBV4-3 to TRBJ1-1, with D unclear. Sequenced material: PBMCs. CDR3 region: CASSQYHSLNTEAFF. In DNA, the CDR3 is TGCGCCAGCAGCCAATATCACAGTTTAAACACTGAAGCTTTCTTT.